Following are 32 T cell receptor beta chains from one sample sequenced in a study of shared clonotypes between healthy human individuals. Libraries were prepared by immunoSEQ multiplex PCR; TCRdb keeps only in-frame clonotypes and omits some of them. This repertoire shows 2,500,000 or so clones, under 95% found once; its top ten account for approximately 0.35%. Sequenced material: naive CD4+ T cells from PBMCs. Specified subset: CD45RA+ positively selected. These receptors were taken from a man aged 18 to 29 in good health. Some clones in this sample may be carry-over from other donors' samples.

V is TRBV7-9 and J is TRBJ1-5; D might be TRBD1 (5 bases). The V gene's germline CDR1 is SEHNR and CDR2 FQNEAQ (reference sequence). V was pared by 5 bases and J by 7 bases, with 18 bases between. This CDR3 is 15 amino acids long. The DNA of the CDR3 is TGTGCCAGCAGCCTCGGGACCGCGCCGGGCCAGCCCCAGCATTTT. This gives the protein CASSLGTAPGQPQHF.

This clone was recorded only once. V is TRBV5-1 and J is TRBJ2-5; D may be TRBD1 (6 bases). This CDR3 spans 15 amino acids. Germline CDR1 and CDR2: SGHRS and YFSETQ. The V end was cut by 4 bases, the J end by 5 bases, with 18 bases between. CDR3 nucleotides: TGCGCCAGCAGCATATCGACAGGTGTGAGGGAGACCCAGTACTTC. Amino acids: CASSISTGVRETQYF.

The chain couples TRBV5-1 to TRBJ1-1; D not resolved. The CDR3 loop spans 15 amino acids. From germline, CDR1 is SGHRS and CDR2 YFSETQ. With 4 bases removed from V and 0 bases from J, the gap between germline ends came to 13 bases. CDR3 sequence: CASSHSSAMNTEAFF. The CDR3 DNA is TGCGCCAGCAGCCACTCCTCGGCGATGAACACTGAAGCTTTCTTT. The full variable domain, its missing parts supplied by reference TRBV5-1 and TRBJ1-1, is KAGVTQTPRYLIKTRGQQVTLSCSPISGHRSVSWYQQTPGQGLQFLFEYFSETQRNKGNFPGRFSGRQFSNSRSEMNVSTLELGDSALYLCASSHSSAMNTEAFFGQGTRLTVV.

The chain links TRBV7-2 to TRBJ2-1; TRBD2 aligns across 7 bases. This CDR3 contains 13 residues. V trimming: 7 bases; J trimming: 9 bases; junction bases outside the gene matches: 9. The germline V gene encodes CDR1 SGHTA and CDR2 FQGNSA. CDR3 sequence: CASTLGGSGEQFF. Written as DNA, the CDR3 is TGTGCCAGCACCCTGGGAGGGAGTGGTGAGCAGTTCTTC.

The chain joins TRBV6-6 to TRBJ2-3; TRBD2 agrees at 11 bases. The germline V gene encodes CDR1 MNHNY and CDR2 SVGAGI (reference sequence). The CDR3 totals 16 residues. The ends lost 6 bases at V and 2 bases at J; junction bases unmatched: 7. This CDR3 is CASRPLAGVVTDTQYF. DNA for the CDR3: TGTGCCAGCAGGCCACTAGCGGGAGTCGTCACAGATACGCAGTATTTT.

In DNA form, the CDR3 reads TGTGCCAGCAGCGGGCAGGGTCAGCCCCAGCATTTT. Its protein product is CASSGQGQPQHF. The chain has TRBV7-9 and TRBJ1-5; D is possibly TRBD1 (5 bases). The V gene's germline CDR1 is SEHNR and CDR2 FQNEAQ (reference sequence). Deletions cut 5 bases from V and 6 bases from J, with 8 bases between. The CDR3 has 12 residues.

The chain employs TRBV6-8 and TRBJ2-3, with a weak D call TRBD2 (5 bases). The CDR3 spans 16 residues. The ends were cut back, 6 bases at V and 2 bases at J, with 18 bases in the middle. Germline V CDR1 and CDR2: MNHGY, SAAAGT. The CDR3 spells CASRAKQRRNTDTQYF. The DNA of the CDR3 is TGTGCCAGCAGGGCTAAACAGCGGCGGAACACAGATACGCAGTATTTT.

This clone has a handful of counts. DNA of the CDR3: TGTGCCAGCAGGATCCCGGGACAGGGGAACACTGAAGCTTTCTTT. Translating it yields CASRIPGQGNTEAFF. V usage is TRBV27 and J usage is TRBJ1-1, with 9 positions matching TRBD1. The CDR3 has 15 amino acids. J gave up 1 base and V 6 bases, and 6 bases lay outside the gene matches. Germline loops: CDR1 MNHEY, CDR2 SMNVEV (reference sequence).

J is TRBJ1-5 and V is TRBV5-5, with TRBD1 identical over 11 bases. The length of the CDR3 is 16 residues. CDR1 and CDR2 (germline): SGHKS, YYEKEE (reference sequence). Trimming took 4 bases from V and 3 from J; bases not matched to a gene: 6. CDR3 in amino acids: CASSPGQGVDNQPQHF. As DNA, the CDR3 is TGTGCCAGCAGCCCGGGACAGGGGGTGGACAATCAGCCCCAGCATTTT.

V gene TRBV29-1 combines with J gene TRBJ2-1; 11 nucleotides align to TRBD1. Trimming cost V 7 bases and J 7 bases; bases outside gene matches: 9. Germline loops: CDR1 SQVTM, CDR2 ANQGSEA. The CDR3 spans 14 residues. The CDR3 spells CSAFPGQGGNEQFF. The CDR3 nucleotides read TGCAGCGCGTTTCCGGGACAGGGGGGGAATGAGCAGTTCTTC.

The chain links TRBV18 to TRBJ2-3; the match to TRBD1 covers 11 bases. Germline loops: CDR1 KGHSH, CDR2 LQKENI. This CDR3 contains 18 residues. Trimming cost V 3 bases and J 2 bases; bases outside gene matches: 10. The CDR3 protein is CASSPPTGTGGHTDTQYF. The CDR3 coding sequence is TGTGCCAGCTCACCGCCCACGGGGACAGGGGGACACACAGATACGCAGTATTTT.

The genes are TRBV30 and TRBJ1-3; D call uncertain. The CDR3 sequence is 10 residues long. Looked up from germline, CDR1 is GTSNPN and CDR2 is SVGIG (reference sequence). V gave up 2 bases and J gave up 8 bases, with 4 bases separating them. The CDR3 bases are TGTGCCTGGAGTTTGGACACCATATATTTT. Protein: CAWSLDTIYF.

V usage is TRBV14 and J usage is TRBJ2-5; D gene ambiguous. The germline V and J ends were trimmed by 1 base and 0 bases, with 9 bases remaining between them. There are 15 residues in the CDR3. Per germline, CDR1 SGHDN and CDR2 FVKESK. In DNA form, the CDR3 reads TGTGCCAGCAGCCAAGGGATGGTGTACCAAGAGACCCAGTACTTC. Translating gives CASSQGMVYQETQYF. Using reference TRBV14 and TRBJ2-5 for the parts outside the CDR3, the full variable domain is EAGVTQFPSHSVIEKGQTVTLRCDPISGHDNLYWYRRVMGKEIKFLLHFVKESKQDESGMPNNRFLAERTGGTYSTLKVQPAELEDSGVYFCASSQGMVYQETQYFGPGTRLLVL.

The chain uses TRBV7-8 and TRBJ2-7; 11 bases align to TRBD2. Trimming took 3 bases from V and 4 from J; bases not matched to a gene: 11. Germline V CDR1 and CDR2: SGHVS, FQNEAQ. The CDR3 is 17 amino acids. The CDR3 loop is CASSLVQQTSGRYEQYF. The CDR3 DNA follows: TGTGCCAGCAGCTTGGTGCAACAAACTAGCGGGAGATACGAGCAGTACTTC. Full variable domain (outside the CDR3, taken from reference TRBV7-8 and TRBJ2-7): GAGVSQSPRYKVAKRGQDVALRCDPISGHVSLFWYQQALGQGPEFLTYFQNEAQLDKSGLPSDRFFAERPEGSVSTLKIQRTQQEDSAVYLCASSLVQQTSGRYEQYFGPGTRLTVT.

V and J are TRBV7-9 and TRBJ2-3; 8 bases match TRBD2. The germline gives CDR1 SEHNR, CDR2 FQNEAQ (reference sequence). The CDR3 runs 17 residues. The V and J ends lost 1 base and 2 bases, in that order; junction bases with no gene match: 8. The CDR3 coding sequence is TGTGCCAGCAGCTTAGGGGGCACTAGCGGAGACACAGATACGCAGTATTTT. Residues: CASSLGGTSGDTDTQYF.

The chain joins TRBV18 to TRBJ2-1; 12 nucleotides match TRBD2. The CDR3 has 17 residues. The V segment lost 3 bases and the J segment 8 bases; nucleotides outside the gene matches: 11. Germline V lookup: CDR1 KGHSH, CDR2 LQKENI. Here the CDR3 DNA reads TGTGCCAGCTCACCTACCCAGCGGACTAGCGGGATCTATGAGCAGTTCTTC. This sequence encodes CASSPTQRTSGIYEQFF.

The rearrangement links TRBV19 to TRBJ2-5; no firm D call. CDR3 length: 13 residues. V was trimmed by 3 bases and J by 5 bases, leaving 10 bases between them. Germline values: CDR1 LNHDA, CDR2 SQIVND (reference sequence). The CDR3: CASSIHLVETQYF. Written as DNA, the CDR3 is TGTGCCAGTAGTATCCATCTTGTGGAGACCCAGTACTTC.

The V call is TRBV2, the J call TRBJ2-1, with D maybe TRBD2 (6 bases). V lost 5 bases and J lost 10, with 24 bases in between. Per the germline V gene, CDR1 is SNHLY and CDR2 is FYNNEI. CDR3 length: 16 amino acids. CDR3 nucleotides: TGTGCCAGCAGTCCGGACCAAACTAGGGGAGGAGGGGAGCAGTTCTTC. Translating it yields CASSPDQTRGGGEQFF.

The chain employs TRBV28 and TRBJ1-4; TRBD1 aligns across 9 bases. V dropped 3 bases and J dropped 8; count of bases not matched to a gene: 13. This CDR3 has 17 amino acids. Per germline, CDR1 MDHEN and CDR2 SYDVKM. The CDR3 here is CASSFPGAGQGAEKLFF. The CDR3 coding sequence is TGTGCCAGCAGTTTCCCTGGCGCGGGACAGGGAGCCGAAAAACTGTTTTTT.

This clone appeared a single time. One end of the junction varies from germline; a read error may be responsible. This CDR3 reads CASSLGQGQGTQYF. CDR3 in DNA: TGCGCCAGCAGCTTGGGCCAGGGGCAAGGGACCCAGTACTTC. The chain is built from TRBV5-1 and TRBJ2-5; a weak D match, TRBD1 (6 bases). The CDR3 length is 14 residues. Germline V gives CDR1 SGHRS, CDR2 YFSETQ.

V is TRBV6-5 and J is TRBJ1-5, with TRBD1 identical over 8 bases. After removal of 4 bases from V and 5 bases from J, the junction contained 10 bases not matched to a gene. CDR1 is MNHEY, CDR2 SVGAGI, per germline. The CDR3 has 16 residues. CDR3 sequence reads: CASSWWGQEPYQPQHF. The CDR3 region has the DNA TGTGCCAGCAGTTGGTGGGGACAGGAGCCCTATCAGCCCCAGCATTTT.

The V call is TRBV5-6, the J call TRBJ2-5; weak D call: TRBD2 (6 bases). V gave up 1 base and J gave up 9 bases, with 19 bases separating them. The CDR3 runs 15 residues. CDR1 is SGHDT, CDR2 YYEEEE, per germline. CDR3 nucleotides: TGTGCCAGCAGCTTGTCTGGCGGGGCAGTTAGGGCCCAGTACTTC. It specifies CASSLSGGAVRAQYF.

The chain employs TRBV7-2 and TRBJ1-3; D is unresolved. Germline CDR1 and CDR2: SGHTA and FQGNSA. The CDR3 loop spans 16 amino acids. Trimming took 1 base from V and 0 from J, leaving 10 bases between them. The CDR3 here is CASSLVGSISGNTIYF. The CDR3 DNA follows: TGTGCCAGCAGCTTAGTGGGCAGCATCTCTGGAAACACCATATATTTT.

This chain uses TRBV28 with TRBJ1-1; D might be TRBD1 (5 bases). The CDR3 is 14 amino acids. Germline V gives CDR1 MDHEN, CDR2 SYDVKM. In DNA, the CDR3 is TGTGCATCTTCGGGGGGACGGATGAACACTGAAGCTTTCTTT. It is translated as CASSGGRMNTEAFF.

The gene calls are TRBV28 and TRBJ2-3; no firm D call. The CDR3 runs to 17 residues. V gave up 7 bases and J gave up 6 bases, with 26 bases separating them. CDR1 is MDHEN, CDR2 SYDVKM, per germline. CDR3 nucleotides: TGTGCCAGCACACCCCGGGCGGTCCTCATTCAGGTGGATACGCAGTATTTT. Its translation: CASTPRAVLIQVDTQYF. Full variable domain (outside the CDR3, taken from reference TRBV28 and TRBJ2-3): DVKVTQSSRYLVKRTGEKVFLECVQDMDHENMFWYRQDPGLGLRLIYFSYDVKMKEKGDIPEGYSVSREKKERFSLILESASTNQTSMYLCASTPRAVLIQVDTQYFGPGTRLTVL.

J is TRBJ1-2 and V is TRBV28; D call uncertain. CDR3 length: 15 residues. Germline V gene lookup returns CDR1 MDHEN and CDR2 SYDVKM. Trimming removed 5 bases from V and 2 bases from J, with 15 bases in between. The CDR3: CASSTYRASNYGYTF. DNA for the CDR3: TGTGCCAGCAGTACATACCGGGCCTCAAACTATGGCTACACCTTC.

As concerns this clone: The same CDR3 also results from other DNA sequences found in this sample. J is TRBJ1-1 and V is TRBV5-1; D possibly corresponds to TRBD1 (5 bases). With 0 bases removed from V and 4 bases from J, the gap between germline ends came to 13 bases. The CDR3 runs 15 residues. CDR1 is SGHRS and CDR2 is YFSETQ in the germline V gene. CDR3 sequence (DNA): TGCGCCAGCAGCTTGGTTGGGGCGCGAGGCACTGAAGCTTTCTTT. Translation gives CASSLVGARGTEAFF.

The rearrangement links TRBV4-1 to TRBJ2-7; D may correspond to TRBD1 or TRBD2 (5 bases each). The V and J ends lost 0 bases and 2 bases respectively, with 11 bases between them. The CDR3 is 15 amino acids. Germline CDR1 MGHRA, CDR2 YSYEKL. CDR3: CASSQDRGRPYEQYF. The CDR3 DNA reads TGCGCCAGCAGCCAAGATCGGGGCAGACCCTACGAGCAGTACTTC.

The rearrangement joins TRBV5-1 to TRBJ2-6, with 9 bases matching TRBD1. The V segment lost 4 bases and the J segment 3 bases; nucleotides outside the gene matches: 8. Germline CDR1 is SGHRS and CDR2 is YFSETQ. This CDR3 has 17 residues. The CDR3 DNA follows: TGCGCCAGCAGCCCCGGGACAGGGTCAGGTGGGGCCAACGTCCTGACTTTC. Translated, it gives CASSPGTGSGGANVLTF.

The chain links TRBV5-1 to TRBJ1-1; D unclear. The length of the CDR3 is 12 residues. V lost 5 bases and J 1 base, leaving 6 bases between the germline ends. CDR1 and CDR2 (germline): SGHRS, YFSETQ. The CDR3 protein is CASRDTNTEAFF. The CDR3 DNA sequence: TGCGCCAGCAGAGACACGAACACTGAAGCTTTCTTT.

The DNA of the CDR3 is TGCGCCAGCAGCTTGAAACAGCAGAAGGACGAGCAGTACTTC. It encodes CASSLKQQKDEQYF. The rearrangement joins TRBV5-1 to TRBJ2-7, with no clear D. Germline V gene lookup returns CDR1 SGHRS and CDR2 YFSETQ. This CDR3 spans 14 amino acids. V shed 1 base and J shed 5 bases, with 13 bases lying between them.

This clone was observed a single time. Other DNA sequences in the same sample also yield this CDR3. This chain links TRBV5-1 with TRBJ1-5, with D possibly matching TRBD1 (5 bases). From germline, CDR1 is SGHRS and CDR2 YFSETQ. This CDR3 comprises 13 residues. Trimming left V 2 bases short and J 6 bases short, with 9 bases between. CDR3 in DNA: TGCGCCAGCAGCTTAGGAAGGGGTCAGCCCCAGCATTTT. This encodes CASSLGRGQPQHF.